Listed here are 10 T cell receptor beta chains from one sample, sequenced in a study of cytomegalovirus exposure and HLA in healthy donors. The PCR made use of 60 Vbeta and 13 Jbeta primers. Sequencing was performed with immunoSEQ multiplex PCR; in TCRdb, only in-frame clones are kept and a portion is missing. The table records some 220,000 clones, 85% to 90% of them present only once. The specimen sequenced was PBMCs. The receptors derive from a woman aged 18-29 years in good health and CMV-seronegative.

V and J are TRBV4-1 and TRBJ2-7; 9 positions match TRBD1. Germline V gene sequence: CDR1 MGHRA, CDR2 YSYEKL. The V and J ends lost 3 bases and 5 bases, in that order; junction bases with no gene match: 5. The length of the CDR3 is 14 residues. CDR3 amino acids: CASSQMGQGHEQYF. In DNA, the CDR3 is TGCGCCAGCAGCCAGATGGGACAGGGCCACGAGCAGTACTTC.

The chain links TRBV2 to TRBJ1-2; D may be TRBD1 (5 bases). V dropped 5 bases and J dropped 4 bases, with 14 bases sitting between them. Germline values: CDR1 SNHLY, CDR2 FYNNEI. The CDR3 contains 14 residues. The CDR3 nucleotides are TGTGCCAGCAGTAACCAGGGTGCGGTCTATGGCTACACCTTC. It specifies CASSNQGAVYGYTF. The full variable domain, rest sourced from reference TRBV2 and TRBJ1-2, is EPEVTQTPSHQVTQMGQEVILRCVPISNHLYFYWYRQILGQKVEFLVSFYNNEISEKSEIFDDQFSVERPDGSNFTLKIRSTKLEDSAMYFCASSNQGAVYGYTFGSGTRLTVV.

This chain connects TRBV7-8 to TRBJ1-1; no firm D call. This CDR3 spans 14 amino acids. The ends were cut back, 0 bases at V and 5 bases at J, with 10 bases in the middle. Germline V gene data show CDR1 as SGHVS and CDR2 as FQNEAQ. The CDR3 region is CASSLAIRGTEAFF. In DNA form, the CDR3 reads TGTGCCAGCAGCTTAGCGATTCGGGGAACTGAAGCTTTCTTT.

In this sample, this clone turned up a few times. The J gene is TRBJ1-5, the V gene TRBV7-9; TRBD1 matches at 7 bases. Trimming removed 5 bases from V and 3 bases from J; junction bases left unmatched: 10. Germline V gene data show CDR1 as SEHNR and CDR2 as FQNEAQ (reference sequence). CDR3 length: 16 residues. CDR3 protein: CASSPTGTEINQPQHF. The CDR3 coding sequence is TGTGCCAGCAGCCCTACCGGGACAGAGATCAATCAGCCCCAGCATTTT.

The chain uses TRBV7-9 and TRBJ1-1, with D tentatively TRBD1 (5 bases). The CDR3 runs 15 residues. The V end lost 6 bases, the J end lost 7 bases, and 21 bases lay between the germline ends. The germline CDR1 and CDR2 sequences are SEHNR and FQNEAQ (reference sequence). The CDR3 DNA follows: TGTGCCAGCAGTCCCCGGCGGGGGGATAACGTTGAAGCTTTCTTT. This codes for CASSPRRGDNVEAFF.

V is TRBV4-3 and J is TRBJ1-2; TRBD1 matches 8 bases. V gave up 3 bases and J gave up 8 bases; unmatched junction bases: 5. Germline V lookup: CDR1 LGHNA, CDR2 YSLEER. The length of the CDR3 is 13 residues. The chain's CDR3 is CASSHQGARGYTF. The DNA of the CDR3 is TGCGCCAGCAGCCATCAGGGGGCGAGGGGCTACACCTTC.

This rearrangement joins TRBV19 to TRBJ2-7; 11 bases fit TRBD2. The CDR3 consists of 17 residues. The junction had 12 bases not matched to a gene; V was cut back by 5 bases and J by 3 bases. CDR1 is LNHDA and CDR2 is SQIVND in the germline V gene (reference sequence). The CDR3 coding sequence is TGTGCCAGTAGTTGGGCCTCCGGGACTAGCGGCGACTACGAGCAGTACTTC. Encoded protein: CASSWASGTSGDYEQYF.

The chain is built from TRBV28 and TRBJ1-2; tentative D call: TRBD1 (6 bases). This CDR3 is built from 14 residues. Germline assignment: CDR1 MDHEN and CDR2 SYDVKM. V lost 4 bases and J 3 bases, leaving 12 bases between the germline ends. CDR3 loop: CASSSKNRDYGYTF. The CDR3 nucleotides are TGTGCCAGCAGTTCGAAAAACAGGGACTATGGCTACACCTTC.

This chain joins TRBV7-2 and TRBJ1-4; D ambiguous. The V gene lost 4 bases and the J gene lost 3 bases, with 12 bases spanning the gap. The CDR3 loop spans 15 amino acids. The V gene's germline CDR1 is SGHTA and CDR2 FQGNSA. Written as DNA, the CDR3 is TGTGCCAGCAGCTCTCGGAGGGAAGCTAATGAAAAACTGTTTTTT. Its translation is CASSSRREANEKLFF. Looking up the rest from reference TRBV7-2 and TRBJ1-4 gives the full variable domain: GAGVSQSPSNKVTEKGKDVELRCDPISGHTALYWYRQSLGQGLEFLIYFQGNSAPDKSGLPSDRFSAERTGGSVSTLTIQRTQQEDSAVYLCASSSRREANEKLFFGSGTQLSVL.

The chain joins TRBV6-5 to TRBJ1-6; D not resolved. In germline, CDR1 is MNHEY, CDR2 SVGAGI. CDR3 size: 13 residues. V shed 8 bases and J shed 10 bases, with 15 bases lying between them. CDR3 region: CASGREGVSPLHF. CDR3 DNA sequence: TGTGCCAGCGGTAGAGAGGGAGTCTCACCCCTCCACTTT.